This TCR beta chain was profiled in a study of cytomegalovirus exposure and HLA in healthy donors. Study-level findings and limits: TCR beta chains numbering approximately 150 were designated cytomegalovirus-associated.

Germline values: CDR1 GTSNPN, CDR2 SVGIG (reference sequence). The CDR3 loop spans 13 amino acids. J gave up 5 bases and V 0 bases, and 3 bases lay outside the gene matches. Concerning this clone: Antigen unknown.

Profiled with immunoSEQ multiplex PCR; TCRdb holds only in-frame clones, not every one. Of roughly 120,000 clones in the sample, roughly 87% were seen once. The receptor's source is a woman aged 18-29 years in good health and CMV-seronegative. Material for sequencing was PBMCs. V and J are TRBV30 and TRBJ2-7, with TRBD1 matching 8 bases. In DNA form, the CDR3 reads TGTGCCTGGAGTGTTGACAGGGGAAACGAGCAGTACTTC. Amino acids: CAWSVDRGNEQYF.